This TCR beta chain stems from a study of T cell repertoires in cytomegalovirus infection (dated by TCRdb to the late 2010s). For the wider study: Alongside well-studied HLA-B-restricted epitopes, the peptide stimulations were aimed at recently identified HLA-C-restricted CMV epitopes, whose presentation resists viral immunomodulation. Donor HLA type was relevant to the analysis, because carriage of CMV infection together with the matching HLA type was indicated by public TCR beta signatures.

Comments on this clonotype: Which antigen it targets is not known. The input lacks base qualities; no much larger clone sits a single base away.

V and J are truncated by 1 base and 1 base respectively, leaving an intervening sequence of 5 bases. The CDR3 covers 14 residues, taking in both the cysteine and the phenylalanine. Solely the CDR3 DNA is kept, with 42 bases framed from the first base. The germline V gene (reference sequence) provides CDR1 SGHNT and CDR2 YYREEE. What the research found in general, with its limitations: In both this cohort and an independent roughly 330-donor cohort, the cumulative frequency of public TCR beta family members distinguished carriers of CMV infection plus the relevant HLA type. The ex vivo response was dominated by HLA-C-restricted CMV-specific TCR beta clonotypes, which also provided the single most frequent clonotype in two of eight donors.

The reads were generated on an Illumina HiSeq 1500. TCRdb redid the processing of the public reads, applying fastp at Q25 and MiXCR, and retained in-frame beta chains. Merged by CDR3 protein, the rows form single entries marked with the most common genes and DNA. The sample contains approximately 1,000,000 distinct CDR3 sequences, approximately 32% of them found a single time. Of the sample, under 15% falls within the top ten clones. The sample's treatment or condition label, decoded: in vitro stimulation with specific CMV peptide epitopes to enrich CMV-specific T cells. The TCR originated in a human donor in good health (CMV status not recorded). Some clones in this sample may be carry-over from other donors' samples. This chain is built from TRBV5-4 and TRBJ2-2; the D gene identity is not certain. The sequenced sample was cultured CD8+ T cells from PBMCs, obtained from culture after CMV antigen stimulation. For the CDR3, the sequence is CASSLFQNTGELFF. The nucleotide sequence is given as TGTGCCAGCAGCTTGTTTCAGAACACCGGGGAGCTGTTTTTT.